Detailed here is one TCR beta chain. Trimming left V 4 bases short and J 1 base short, with 13 bases between. The CDR3 sequence is 15 residues long. Germline CDR1 reads MGHRA; CDR2 reads YSYEKL. These data originate in a study of T cell changes during pregnancy in multiple sclerosis. The data were produced by immunoSEQ multiplex PCR, yet TCRdb's version contains in-frame clones alone and is incomplete. The data contain approximately 46,000 clones, roughly 92% of them singletons. The rearrangement joins TRBV4-1 to TRBJ1-1; TRBD1 might be the D (5 bases). This sequence was found in a female donor with multiple sclerosis, enrolled in a pregnancy study. Sequencing used CD4+ T cells from peripheral blood mononuclear cells, obtained after pregnancy. CDR3: CASSLSGGGNTEAFF. CDR3 DNA: TGCGCCAGCAGCCTCTCCGGGGGGGGGAACACTGAAGCTTTCTTT.